Listed here is a single TCR beta chain. As yet, its antigen is unknown. The CDR3 loop spans 14 amino acids. V lost 2 bases to trimming and J lost 0 bases, with 7 bases between them. Per germline, CDR1 MDHEN and CDR2 SYDVKM. The sample belongs to a study of T cell responses to AZD1222 COVID-19 vaccine. Whole-study findings and limits: Spike-specific TCR breadth and depth rose after two AZD1222 doses. Among spike-specific TCRs, nearly half reportedly target unmutated variant regions. No repertoire was sampled before or during the peak T cell response, only after it. White British donors predominated, females outnumbered males, and clonal diversity was possibly underestimated.

TCRdb's copy holds only in-frame clones and misses some; the assay was immunoSEQ multiplex PCR. The sample consists of 140,000 to 150,000 clones, approximately 88% of them appearing once. This sequence was found in an adult in good health. The sequences come from peripheral blood, collected on day 0 of AZD1222 vaccination. This chain joins TRBV28 and TRBJ1-1; possible D gene TRBD1, 6 bases. Here the CDR3 reads CASSLEGVNTEAFF. As DNA, the CDR3 is TGTGCCAGCAGTTTAGAGGGGGTGAACACTGAAGCTTTCTTT.